These 20 T cell receptor beta chains share one sample of origin, sequenced in a study of PD-1 blockade in mismatch repair-deficient tumors. The repertoire was sequenced with immunoSEQ multiplex PCR; TCRdb's copy has only in-frame clones and lacks some. The profile shows some 130,000 clones, approximately 91% of them singletons. This material consisted of peripheral blood, taken approximately 72 weeks after starting pembrolizumab. The receptors shown here come from an adult with mismatch repair-deficient cancer.

V and J are TRBV5-6 and TRBJ1-2; D is undetermined. Germline assignment: CDR1 SGHDT and CDR2 YYEEEE. V was shortened by 0 bases and J by 1 base, with 7 bases between the two germline ends. The CDR3 spans 14 residues. The CDR3 sequence: CASSLVGRNYGYTF. CDR3 DNA sequence: TGTGCCAGCAGCTTGGTCGGACGTAACTATGGCTACACCTTC.

The V and J genes are TRBV7-2 and TRBJ2-2, with D tentatively TRBD1 or TRBD2 (5 bases each). CDR3 length: 16 amino acids. Trimming removed 1 base at V and 5 bases at J, with 14 bases between. Germline CDR1 and CDR2: SGHTA and FQGNSA. In DNA form, the CDR3 reads TGTGCCAGCAGCTTAGGAGGGAGCGAGGGGACCGGGGAGCTGTTTTTT. It specifies CASSLGGSEGTGELFF.

The genes are TRBV6-1 and TRBJ2-7; D is unclear. The ends were cut back, 1 base at V and 0 bases at J, with 13 bases in the middle. Germline CDR1 MNHNS, CDR2 SASEGT. This CDR3 contains 16 residues. Here the CDR3 reads CASSEEAALISYEQYF. CDR3 DNA: TGTGCCAGCAGTGAAGAGGCAGCGCTCATCTCCTACGAGCAGTACTTC.

The chain employs TRBV27 and TRBJ1-1; a weak D match, TRBD1 (5 bases). From germline, CDR1 is MNHEY and CDR2 SMNVEV (reference sequence). With 2 bases removed from V and 1 base from J, the gap between germline ends came to 11 bases. This CDR3 has 15 amino acids. The CDR3 region is CASSLVTGTNTEAFF. CDR3 sequence (DNA): TGTGCCAGCAGTTTAGTCACGGGGACGAACACTGAAGCTTTCTTT.

This sequence joins TRBV11-3 and TRBJ2-3, with 12 nucleotides matching TRBD1. The CDR3 is 17 residues long. Germline lookup yields CDR1 SGHNT and CDR2 YENEEA. V lost 5 bases to trimming and J lost 3 bases; unmatched junction nucleotides: 9. The CDR3 sequence: CASSRRLGQGATDTQYF. The DNA for the CDR3 is TGTGCCAGCAGCCGACGCTTGGGACAGGGGGCAACAGATACGCAGTATTTT.

The DNA of the CDR3 is TGTGCCACCAGCAGAGATCCCGGACTAGGACTCAATGAGCAGTTCTTC. Translated: CATSRDPGLGLNEQFF. J is TRBJ2-1 and V is TRBV15, with 7 bases that match TRBD2. The CDR3 loop spans 16 amino acids. J lost 6 bases, V lost 0 bases, and 8 bases had no gene match. Germline-derived CDR1 and CDR2 are LNHNV and YYDKDF (reference sequence). Combining the CDR3 with reference TRBV15 and TRBJ2-1 gives the whole variable domain DAMVIQNPRYQVTQFGKPVTLSCSQTLNHNVMYWYQQKSSQAPKLLFHYYDKDFNNEADTPDNFQSRRPNTSFCFLDIRSPGLGDTAMYLCATSRDPGLGLNEQFFGPGTRLTVL.

The gene calls are TRBV4-3 and TRBJ1-1; tentatively, D is TRBD1 (6 bases). V dropped 0 bases and J dropped 4 bases, with 12 bases sitting between them. The CDR3 contains 15 residues. CDR1 LGHNA and CDR2 YSLEER come from the germline V gene. The CDR3 DNA reads TGCGCCAGCAGCCAAGATACGCGCAGGGGCACTGAAGCTTTCTTT. Its translation: CASSQDTRRGTEAFF.

CDR3 DNA: TGTGCCAGCATCCTCAGACAGGGCTTAACCTACGAGCAGTACTTC. Its translation: CASILRQGLTYEQYF. The V and J genes are TRBV7-9 and TRBJ2-7; TRBD1 aligns across 7 bases. CDR3 length: 15 residues. Trimming took 7 bases from V and 2 from J; bases not matched to a gene: 11. Germline lookup yields CDR1 SEHNR and CDR2 FQNEAQ (reference sequence).

The chain uses TRBV28 and TRBJ2-3, with TRBD2 matching 16 bases. The CDR3 sequence is 16 residues long. V lost 6 bases, J lost 2 bases, and 2 bases stayed unmatched. The germline gives CDR1 MDHEN, CDR2 SYDVKM. The CDR3 DNA is TGTGCCAGCAGCGGGACTAGCGGGAGGGCCACAGATACGCAGTATTTT. Encoded protein: CASSGTSGRATDTQYF.

The chain carries TRBV28 and TRBJ2-4, with 7 bases matching TRBD2. The V gene end was trimmed by 6 bases and the J gene end by 3 bases; junction bases not matched to a gene: 20. CDR3 length: 19 amino acids. The germline gives CDR1 MDHEN, CDR2 SYDVKM. The CDR3 DNA is TGTGCCAGCAGCCACCCTGGAAGGACTAGATCACACCTCAAAAACATTCAGTACTTC. It is translated as CASSHPGRTRSHLKNIQYF.

The chain couples TRBV12-5 to TRBJ1-1; 8 bases match TRBD1. CDR1 is LGHNT and CDR2 is FRNRAP in the germline V gene. Germline trimming cut 2 bases from V and 5 bases from J; bases unmatched to any gene: 10. CDR3 length: 16 residues. The CDR3 nucleotides are TGTGCTAGTGGTTTGAACATCAGGGGGCGAGAAACTGAAGCTTTCTTT. This encodes CASGLNIRGRETEAFF.

This chain links TRBV4-3 with TRBJ2-2; TRBD1 is a possible D gene (5 bases). The V end was cut by 3 bases, the J end by 0 bases, with 14 bases between. The germline V gene encodes CDR1 LGHNA and CDR2 YSLEER. The CDR3 is 17 amino acids. The CDR3 DNA reads TGCGCCAGCAGCCATGAAACAGGCAGCCCGAACACCGGGGAGCTGTTTTTT. Amino acid sequence: CASSHETGSPNTGELFF.

The gene calls are TRBV9 and TRBJ2-7; D might be TRBD2 (5 bases). Germline loops: CDR1 SGDLS, CDR2 YYNGEE. The CDR3 covers 13 residues. The V end was cut by 4 bases, the J end by 3 bases, with 11 bases between. CDR3 DNA: TGTGCCAGCAGCCCTAGCACTTACTACGAGCAGTACTTC. Translation: CASSPSTYYEQYF.

This clone occurred a few times. This chain joins TRBV27 and TRBJ2-7; weak D call: TRBD1 (5 bases). The V end was cut by 7 bases, the J end by 5 bases, with 15 bases between. Germline CDR1 is MNHEY and CDR2 is SMNVEV (reference sequence). The CDR3 extends over 13 amino acids. The CDR3 coding sequence is TGTGCCAGCACCCCCACCAGGGCCCACGAGCAGTACTTC. Translated: CASTPTRAHEQYF.

This clone was observed once. The chain employs TRBV28 and TRBJ2-7, with D perhaps matching TRBD2 (5 bases). The CDR3 length is 11 residues. With 6 bases removed from V and 7 bases from J, the gap between germline ends came to 10 bases. Germline CDR1 is MDHEN and CDR2 is SYDVKM. The CDR3 reads CASSITGEQYF. The CDR3 DNA is TGTGCCAGCAGCATAACGGGAGAGCAGTACTTC.

This chain uses TRBV4-3 with TRBJ2-7; 9 nucleotides agree with TRBD1. V dropped 3 bases and J dropped 4; count of bases not matched to a gene: 7. Germline CDR1 LGHNA, CDR2 YSLEER. This CDR3 region has 15 residues. The CDR3: CASSHRQGGTYEQYF. Here the CDR3 DNA reads TGCGCCAGCAGCCACCGACAGGGGGGTACTTACGAGCAGTACTTC.

V is TRBV6-1 and J is TRBJ2-1; D is uncertain. The V gene lost 7 bases and the J gene lost 8 bases, with 9 bases spanning the gap. Germline CDR1 and CDR2: MNHNS and SASEGT. There are 11 residues in the CDR3. The CDR3 region is CASTDRYEQFF. The CDR3 coding sequence is TGTGCCAGCACAGACCGGTATGAGCAGTTCTTC.

CDR3 bases: TGTGCCAGCAGTTTAACCGGGATAGCGGGAGGGCCGGGGGAGACCCAGTACTTC. The encoded protein is CASSLTGIAGGPGETQYF. This rearrangement joins TRBV27 to TRBJ2-5, with 11 bases aligning to TRBD2. The CDR3 runs to 18 residues. The trim removed 2 bases at V and 5 bases at J, leaving 13 bases unmatched. Germline V gene lookup returns CDR1 MNHEY and CDR2 SMNVEV (reference sequence).

The chain has TRBV5-4 and TRBJ2-5; D is possibly TRBD1 (6 bases). CDR3 length: 17 residues. The germline V gene has CDR1 SGHNT and CDR2 YYREEE (reference sequence). V was cut by 4 bases and J by 2 bases, with 21 bases left in between. The CDR3 loop is CASSPQTGTGPQETQYF. CDR3 DNA sequence: TGTGCCAGCAGCCCACAGACCGGCACAGGGCCACAAGAGACCCAGTACTTC.

This chain links TRBV25-1 with TRBJ2-3, with TRBD2 matching over 12 bases. The CDR3 loop spans 16 amino acids. V lost 3 bases and J lost 2; bases outside the gene matches: 3. Germline V gene data show CDR1 as MGHDK and CDR2 as SYGVNS. CDR3: CASSDTSGRTTDTQYF. For the CDR3, the DNA is TGTGCCAGCAGTGACACTAGCGGGAGGACCACAGATACGCAGTATTTT.